Following are 13 T cell receptor beta chains from one sample sequenced in a study of T cells in Graves' hyperthyroidism and ophthalmopathy. TCR beta CDR3 regions were amplified from RNA. A set of HTBI primers served as the primers for a first-round RT-PCR of the TCR CDR3. In TCRdb, the multiplex PCR reads were re-called with MiXCR into one record per CDR3 protein. The table shows hundreds of thousands of distinct CDR3 sequences, with around 20% occurring only once. Sequencing was done on a sample of blood. These receptors were obtained from a man aged 40-49 years with Graves' ophthalmopathy.

This clonotype was recorded at least ten times. V is TRBV5-1 and J is TRBJ2-1; 8 bases line up with TRBD2. V shed 4 bases and J 2 bases; nucleotides not matched to a gene: 8. The CDR3 is 16 residues long. CDR1 SGHRS and CDR2 YFSETQ come from the germline V gene. The CDR3 sequence: CASSPTGGEAYNEQFF. CDR3 bases: TGCGCCAGCAGCCCCACGGGGGGGGAGGCCTACAATGAGCAGTTCTTC.

The sample holds many counts of this clonotype. This chain uses TRBV2 with TRBJ2-1, with a possible D match to TRBD1 (6 bases). V lost 4 bases and J 4 bases, leaving 11 bases between the germline ends. The germline gives CDR1 SNHLY, CDR2 FYNNEI. This CDR3 contains 14 residues. The CDR3 region has the DNA TGTGCCAGCAGTGGACCGGGACAATACAATGAGCAGTTCTTC. Translated: CASSGPGQYNEQFF.

This clonotype was detected only a few times. The gene calls are TRBV5-1 and TRBJ2-2; D possibly matches TRBD1 or TRBD2 (5 bases each). Trimming removed 7 bases at V and 1 base at J, with 14 bases between. CDR1 is SGHRS, CDR2 YFSETQ, per germline. The CDR3 contains 15 residues. CDR3 in DNA: TGCGCCAGCGCACCGGGGCCGGGGAACACCGGGGAGCTGTTTTTT. Translated: CASAPGPGNTGELFF.

In its sample, this clonotype was seen a few times. This sequence joins TRBV6-1 and TRBJ2-5; tentatively, D is TRBD2 (5 bases). Trimming removed 7 bases from V and 4 bases from J, with 13 bases in between. This CDR3 is built from 13 residues. CDR1 is MNHNS, CDR2 SASEGT, per germline. Written as DNA, the CDR3 is TGTGCCAGCAATCTCAACGAGGGAGAGACCCAGTACTTC. This sequence encodes CASNLNEGETQYF.

The rearrangement uses TRBV18 and TRBJ1-3, with a weak D call TRBD1 (6 bases). Germline V gives CDR1 KGHSH, CDR2 LQKENI. V was clipped by 6 bases and J by 4 bases, with 10 bases between them. The CDR3 covers 13 residues. CDR3 coding DNA: TGTGCCAGCTCGCAAGGACAGGGAAACACCATATATTTT. It is translated as CASSQGQGNTIYF.

This chain joins TRBV18 and TRBJ2-2, with 13 bases aligning to TRBD2. The V segment lost 2 bases and the J segment 0 bases; nucleotides outside the gene matches: 3. There are 18 residues in the CDR3. CDR1 is KGHSH and CDR2 is LQKENI in the germline V gene. CDR3 DNA: TGTGCCAGCTCACCAAGACTAGCGGGGGGAGCGAACACCGGGGAGCTGTTTTTT. Residues: CASSPRLAGGANTGELFF.

This clonotype showed up just a few times. The chain combines TRBV6-2 or TRBV6-3 with TRBJ2-7; 7 bases match TRBD2. This CDR3 has 17 residues. J gave up 1 base and V 6 bases, and 15 bases lay outside the gene matches. Germline CDR1 is MNHEY and CDR2 is SVGEGT. CDR3 sequence: CASSFPRASGASYEQYF. The DNA of the CDR3 is TGTGCCAGCAGCTTCCCCCGGGCTAGCGGAGCTTCCTACGAGCAGTACTTC.

This clonotype occurred a few times. The V gene is TRBV20-1, the J gene TRBJ1-3; 8 positions match TRBD1. Germline-derived CDR1 and CDR2 are DFQATT and SNEGSKA (reference sequence). Losses at the gene ends were 3 bases for V and 3 bases for J; bases not matched to a gene: 4. CDR3 length: 14 residues. As DNA, the CDR3 is TGCAGTGCTAGCGTGACAGGGGTTGGAAACACCATATATTTT. Translating gives CSASVTGVGNTIYF.

The gene calls are TRBV30 and TRBJ1-6; tentatively, D is TRBD1 (5 bases). The germline V gene encodes CDR1 GTSNPN and CDR2 SVGIG (reference sequence). This CDR3 is built from 13 residues. V was trimmed by 0 bases and J by 7 bases, leaving 7 bases between them. For the CDR3, the DNA is TGTGCCTGGAGTGTAGGGGAGAATTCACCCCTCCACTTT. Its translation is CAWSVGENSPLHF.

This clonotype was seen only a few times. The genes are TRBV4-1 and TRBJ2-7, with a weak D call TRBD2 (6 bases). Germline CDR1 reads MGHRA; CDR2 reads YSYEKL. Trimming removed 4 bases from V and 0 bases from J, with 10 bases in between. The CDR3 has 14 amino acids. CDR3 DNA: TGCGCCAGCAGCCCTAGCGAGCACTCCTACGAGCAGTACTTC. This encodes CASSPSEHSYEQYF.

The table lists this clonotype with many counts. V gene TRBV11-1 combines with J gene TRBJ2-7; 14 bases line up with TRBD2. The CDR3 consists of 18 residues. J was trimmed by 5 bases and V by 3 bases; bases with no gene match: 12. Germline CDR1 and CDR2: SGHAT and FQDESV (reference sequence). Written as DNA, the CDR3 is TGTGCCAGCAGCTTCCGGGGACTAGCGGGAGAGGGGGAGAACGAGCAGTACTTC. Translating it yields CASSFRGLAGEGENEQYF. Variable domain in full (rest from reference TRBV11-1 and TRBJ2-7): EAEVAQSPRYKITEKSQAVAFWCDPISGHATLYWYRQILGQGPELLVQFQDESVVDDSQLPKDRFSAERLKGVDSTLKIQPAELGDSAMYLCASSFRGLAGEGENEQYFGPGTRLTVT.

This clonotype has at least ten counts. The rearrangement links TRBV20-1 to TRBJ2-1, with 10 positions matching TRBD2. The CDR3 is 15 residues long. Germline CDR1 and CDR2: DFQATT and SNEGSKA (reference sequence). The junction had 7 bases not matched to a gene; V was cut back by 4 bases and J by 4 bases. Written as DNA, the CDR3 is TGCAGTGCTACGGCGGGACTAGCGTTGTACAATGAGCAGTTCTTC. Protein sequence: CSATAGLALYNEQFF.

This clonotype was seen more than once but under ten times. The chain recombines TRBV5-1 with TRBJ2-5, with D unclear. The CDR3 sequence is 14 residues long. With 6 bases removed from V and 5 bases from J, the gap between germline ends came to 17 bases. CDR1 SGHRS and CDR2 YFSETQ come from the germline V gene. CDR3 residues: CASTSNDLRETQYF. In nucleotides, the CDR3 is TGCGCCAGCACCTCAAACGATCTGAGGGAGACCCAGTACTTC.